A selection of T cell receptor beta chains follows, all from one sample in a study of blood T cell repertoires in COVID-19. The table came from immunoSEQ multiplex PCR; TCRdb's copy has only in-frame clones and leaves some out. The sample lists roughly 180,000 clones, 70% to 90% occurring once. Sequenced sample: peripheral blood. Every receptor here comes from a man aged 65 to 85 with active or convalescent COVID-19. Both conserved end residues are part of each CDR3.

J: TRBJ1-4
V: TRBV6-5
length: 15
CDR3: CASRTQGRPQEKLFF

J: TRBJ1-1
V: TRBV7-9
length: 14
CDR3: CASSLVASNTEAFF

J: TRBJ1-1
V: TRBV30
length: 16
CDR3: CAWTRTGKPLNTEAFF

J: TRBJ2-6
V: TRBV7-2
length: 15
CDR3: CASRGGTAQANVLTF

J: TRBJ1-5
V: TRBV7-2
length: 16
CDR3: CASSLVGYSGNQPQHF

J: TRBJ1-3
V: TRBV2
length: 16
CDR3: CASSEYVGASGNTIYF

J: TRBJ2-7
V: TRBV2
length: 14
CDR3: CASRSGTGALEQYF

J: TRBJ2-2
V: TRBV2
length: 15
CDR3: CASSDRGLNTGELFF

J: TRBJ2-3
V: TRBV9
length: 15
CDR3: CASSVAHASADTQYF

J: TRBJ1-2
V: TRBV6-5
length: 13
CDR3: CASTKPGSYGYTF

J: TRBJ1-1
V: TRBV3-1/TRBV3-2
length: 14
CDR3: CASSQIGGNTEAFF

J: TRBJ1-1
V: TRBV4-3
length: 18
CDR3: CASSQDPRQRTSHTEAFF

J: TRBJ1-1
V: TRBV6-5
length: 15
CDR3: CASSYSNRGLTEAFF

J: TRBJ1-2
V: TRBV2
length: 15
CDR3: CASSEWRDRGYGYTF

J: TRBJ2-2
V: TRBV6-5
length: 14
CDR3: CASRGGRATGELFF

J: TRBJ1-4
V: TRBV5-1
length: 16
CDR3: CASSDAPGQPNEKLFF